This T cell receptor (beta chain) was obtained from a study of spatial heterogeneity in lung cancer. Whole-study context: Mean representation of each unique TCR and UMI combination in the raw reads exceeded 9.5 occurrences. General study results and limits: Expanded tumor TCRs that were ubiquitous appeared in blood more at resection than follow-up.

The presence of a unique molecular identifier marked each TCR cDNA molecule. MiXCR was run by TCRdb on the 5' RACE reads, yielding one entry per CDR3 protein. The table has fewer than 20,000 distinct CDR3 sequences, 15% to 20% seen once. Documented time point: sample taken at primary tumor resection. TCRs were sequenced from unsorted whole RNA of tumor, nontumor lung or PBMC. A total of approximately 75 untreated early-stage non-small cell lung cancer patients served as donors. At least ten counts were recorded for this clonotype. Its matching antigen is unknown. The CDR3 consists of 15 residues. Germline V lookup: CDR1 MNHNS, CDR2 SASEGT. Trimming shortened V by 3 bases and J by 4 bases, and 14 bases separated the two germline ends.

This specimen was PBMCs, taken at surgery. The chain couples TRBV6-1 to TRBJ2-3; possibly TRBD2 for D (5 bases). The TCR originated in a male donor with early-stage non-small cell lung cancer. The CDR3 region is CASSDGGDRADTQYF. CDR3 bases: TGTGCCAGCAGTGATGGAGGCGACCGGGCAGATACGCAGTATTTT.